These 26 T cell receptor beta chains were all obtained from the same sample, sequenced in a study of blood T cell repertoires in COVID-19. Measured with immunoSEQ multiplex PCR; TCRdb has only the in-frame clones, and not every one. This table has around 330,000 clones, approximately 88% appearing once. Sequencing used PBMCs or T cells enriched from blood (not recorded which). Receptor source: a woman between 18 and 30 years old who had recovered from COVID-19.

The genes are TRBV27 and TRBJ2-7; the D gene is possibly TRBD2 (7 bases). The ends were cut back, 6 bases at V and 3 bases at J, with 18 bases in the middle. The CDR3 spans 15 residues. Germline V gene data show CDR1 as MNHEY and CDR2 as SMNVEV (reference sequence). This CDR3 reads CASSPRGGAGYEQYF. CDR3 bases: TGTGCCAGCAGCCCGAGGGGGGGTGCGGGCTACGAGCAGTACTTC.

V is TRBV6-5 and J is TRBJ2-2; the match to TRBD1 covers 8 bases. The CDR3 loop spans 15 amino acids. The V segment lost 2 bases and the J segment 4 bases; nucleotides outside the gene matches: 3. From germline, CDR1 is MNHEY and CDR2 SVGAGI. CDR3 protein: CASSYGQGPTGELFF. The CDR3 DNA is TGTGCCAGCAGTTACGGACAGGGCCCCACCGGGGAGCTGTTTTTT.

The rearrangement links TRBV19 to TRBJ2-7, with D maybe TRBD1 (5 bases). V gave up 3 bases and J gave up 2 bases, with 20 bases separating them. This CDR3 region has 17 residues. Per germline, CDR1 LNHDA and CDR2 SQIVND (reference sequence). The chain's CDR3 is CASSIDPSGSLTYEQYF. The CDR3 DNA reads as TGTGCCAGTAGTATCGACCCCTCAGGGTCGCTAACCTACGAGCAGTACTTC.

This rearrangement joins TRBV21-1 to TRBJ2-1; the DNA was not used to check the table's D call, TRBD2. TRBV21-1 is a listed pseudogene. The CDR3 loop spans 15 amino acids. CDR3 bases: TGTGCCAGCAGCAAATTACAAGCGGGAGACGATGAGCAGTTCTTC. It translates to CASSKLQAGDDEQFF.

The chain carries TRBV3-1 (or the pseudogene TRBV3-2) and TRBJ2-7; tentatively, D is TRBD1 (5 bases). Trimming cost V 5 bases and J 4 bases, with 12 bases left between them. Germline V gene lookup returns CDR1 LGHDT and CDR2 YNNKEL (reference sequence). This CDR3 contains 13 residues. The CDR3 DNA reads TGTGCCAGCAGCACCCTTACAGGATACGAGCAGTACTTC. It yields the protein CASSTLTGYEQYF.

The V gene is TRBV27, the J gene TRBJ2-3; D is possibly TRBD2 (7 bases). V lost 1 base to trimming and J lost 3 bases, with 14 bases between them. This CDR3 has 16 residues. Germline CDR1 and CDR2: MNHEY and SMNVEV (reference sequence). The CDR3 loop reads CASSLWLGGRTDTQYF. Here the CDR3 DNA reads TGTGCCAGCAGTTTATGGTTGGGGGGGCGGACAGATACGCAGTATTTT.

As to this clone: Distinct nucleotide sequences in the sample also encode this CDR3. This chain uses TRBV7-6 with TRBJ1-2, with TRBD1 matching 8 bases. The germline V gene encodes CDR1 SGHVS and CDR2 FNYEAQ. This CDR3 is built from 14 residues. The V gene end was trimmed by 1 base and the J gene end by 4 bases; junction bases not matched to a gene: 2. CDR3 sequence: CASSLGQGAYGYTF. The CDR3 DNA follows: TGTGCCAGCAGCTTAGGCCAGGGGGCCTATGGCTACACCTTC.

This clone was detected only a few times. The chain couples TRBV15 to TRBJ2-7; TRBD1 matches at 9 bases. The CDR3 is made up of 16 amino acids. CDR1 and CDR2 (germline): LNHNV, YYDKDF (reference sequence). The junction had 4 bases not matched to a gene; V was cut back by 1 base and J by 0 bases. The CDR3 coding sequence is TGTGCCACCAGCAGAGGTGGACAGGGGTCCTCCTACGAGCAGTACTTC. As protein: CATSRGGQGSSYEQYF. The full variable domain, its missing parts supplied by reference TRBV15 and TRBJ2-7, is DAMVIQNPRYQVTQFGKPVTLSCSQTLNHNVMYWYQQKSSQAPKLLFHYYDKDFNNEADTPDNFQSRRPNTSFCFLDIRSPGLGDTAMYLCATSRGGQGSSYEQYFGPGTRLTVT.

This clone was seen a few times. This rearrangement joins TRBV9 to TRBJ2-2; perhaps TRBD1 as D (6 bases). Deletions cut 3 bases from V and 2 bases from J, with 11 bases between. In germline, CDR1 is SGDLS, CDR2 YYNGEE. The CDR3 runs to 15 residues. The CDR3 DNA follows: TGTGCCAGCAGCGCCGGACAGTCTAACACCGGGGAGCTGTTTTTT. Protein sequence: CASSAGQSNTGELFF.

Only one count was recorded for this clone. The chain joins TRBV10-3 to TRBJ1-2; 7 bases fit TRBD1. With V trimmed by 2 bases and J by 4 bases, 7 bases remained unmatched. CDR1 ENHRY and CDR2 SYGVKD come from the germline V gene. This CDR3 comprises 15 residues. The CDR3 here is CAISEGQGEIYGYTF. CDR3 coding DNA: TGTGCCATCAGTGAGGGTCAGGGGGAAATCTATGGCTACACCTTC.

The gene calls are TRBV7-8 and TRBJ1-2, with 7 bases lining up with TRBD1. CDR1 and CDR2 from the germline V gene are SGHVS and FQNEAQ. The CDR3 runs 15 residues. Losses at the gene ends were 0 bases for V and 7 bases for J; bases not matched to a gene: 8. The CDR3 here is CASSLAPSGQSGYTF. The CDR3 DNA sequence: TGTGCCAGCAGCTTAGCTCCTTCGGGACAGTCTGGCTACACCTTC.

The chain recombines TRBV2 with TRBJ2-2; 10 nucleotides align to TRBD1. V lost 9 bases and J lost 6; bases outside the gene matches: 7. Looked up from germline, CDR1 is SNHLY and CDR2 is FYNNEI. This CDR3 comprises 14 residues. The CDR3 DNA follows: TGTGCCAGTACCGGGACAGGGGACGCCGGGGAGCTGTTTTTT. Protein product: CASTGTGDAGELFF.

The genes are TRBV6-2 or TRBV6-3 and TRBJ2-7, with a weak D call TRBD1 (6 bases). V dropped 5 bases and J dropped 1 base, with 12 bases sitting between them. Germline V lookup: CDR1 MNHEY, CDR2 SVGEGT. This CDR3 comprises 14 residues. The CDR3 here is CASSKRTVSYEQYF. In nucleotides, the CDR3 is TGTGCCAGCAGTAAAAGGACAGTATCCTACGAGCAGTACTTC.

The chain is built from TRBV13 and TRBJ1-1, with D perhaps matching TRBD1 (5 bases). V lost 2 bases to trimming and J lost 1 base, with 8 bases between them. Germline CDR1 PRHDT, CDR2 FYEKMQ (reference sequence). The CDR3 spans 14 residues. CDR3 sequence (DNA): TGTGCCAGCAGCTTAACGGGGGGGAACACTGAAGCTTTCTTT. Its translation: CASSLTGGNTEAFF.

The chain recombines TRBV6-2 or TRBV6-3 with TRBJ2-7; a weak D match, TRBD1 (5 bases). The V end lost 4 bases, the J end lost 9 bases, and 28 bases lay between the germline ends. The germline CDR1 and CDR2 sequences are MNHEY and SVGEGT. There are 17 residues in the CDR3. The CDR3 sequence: CASSLRSKQEWNTGQYF. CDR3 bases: TGTGCCAGCAGTTTACGATCCAAACAGGAGTGGAATACGGGGCAGTACTTC.

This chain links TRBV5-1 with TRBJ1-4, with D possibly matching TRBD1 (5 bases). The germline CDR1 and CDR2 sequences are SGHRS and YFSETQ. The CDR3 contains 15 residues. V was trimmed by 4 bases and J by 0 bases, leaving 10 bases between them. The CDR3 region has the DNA TGCGCCAGCAGCACCCAGGGTACAACTAATGAAAAACTGTTTTTT. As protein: CASSTQGTTNEKLFF.

The chain's CDR3 is CASSHVAGNTIYF. The CDR3 nucleotides are TGTGCCAGCAGCCACGTTGCTGGAAACACCATATATTTT. V gene TRBV14 combines with J gene TRBJ1-3; no clear D. From germline, CDR1 is SGHDN and CDR2 FVKESK. The CDR3 sequence is 13 residues long. Trimming stripped 3 bases from V and 2 bases from J, with 5 bases between.

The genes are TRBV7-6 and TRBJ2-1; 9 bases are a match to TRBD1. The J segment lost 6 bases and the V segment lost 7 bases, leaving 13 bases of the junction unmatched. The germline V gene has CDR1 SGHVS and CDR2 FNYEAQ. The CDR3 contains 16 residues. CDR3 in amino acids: CASTGLPGQGGNEQFF. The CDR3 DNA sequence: TGTGCCAGCACGGGACTACCGGGACAGGGAGGCAATGAGCAGTTCTTC.

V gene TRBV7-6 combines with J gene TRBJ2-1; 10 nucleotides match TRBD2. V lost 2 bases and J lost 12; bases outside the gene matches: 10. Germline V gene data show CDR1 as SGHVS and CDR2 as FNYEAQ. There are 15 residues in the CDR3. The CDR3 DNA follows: TGTGCCAGCAGCTTATCCGGGGGACTAGCGTTAGGGCAGTTCTTC. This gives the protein CASSLSGGLALGQFF. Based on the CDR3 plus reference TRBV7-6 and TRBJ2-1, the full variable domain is GAGVSQSPRYKVTKRGQDVALRCDPISGHVSLYWYRQALGQGPEFLTYFNYEAQQDKSGLPNDRFSAERPEGSISTLTIQRTEQRDSAMYRCASSLSGGLALGQFFGPGTRLTVL.

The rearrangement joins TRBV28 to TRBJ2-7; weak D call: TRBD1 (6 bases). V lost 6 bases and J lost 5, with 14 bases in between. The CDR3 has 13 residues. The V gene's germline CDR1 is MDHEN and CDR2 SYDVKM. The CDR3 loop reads CASRTTGPHEQYF. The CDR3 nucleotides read TGTGCCAGCAGGACTACAGGGCCCCACGAGCAGTACTTC.

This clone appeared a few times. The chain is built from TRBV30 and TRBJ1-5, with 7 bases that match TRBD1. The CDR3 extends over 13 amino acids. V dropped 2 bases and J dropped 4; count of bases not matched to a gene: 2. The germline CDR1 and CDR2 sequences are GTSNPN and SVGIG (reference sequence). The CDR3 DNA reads TGTGCCTGGAGTTCAGGGGGGAATCAGCCCCAGCATTTT. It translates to CAWSSGGNQPQHF.

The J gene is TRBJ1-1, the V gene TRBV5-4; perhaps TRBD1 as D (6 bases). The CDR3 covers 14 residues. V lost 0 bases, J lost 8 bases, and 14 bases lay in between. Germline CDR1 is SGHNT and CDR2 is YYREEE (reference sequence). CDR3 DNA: TGTGCCAGCAGCTTGGGAGGGGGTAATTGGGAAGCTTTCTTT. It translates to CASSLGGGNWEAFF.

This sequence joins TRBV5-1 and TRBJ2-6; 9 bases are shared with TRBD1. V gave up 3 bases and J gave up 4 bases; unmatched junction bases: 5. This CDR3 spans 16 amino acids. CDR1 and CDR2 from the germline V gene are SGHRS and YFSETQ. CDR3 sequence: CASSSTGGAGANVLTF. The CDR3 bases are TGCGCCAGCAGCTCCACAGGGGGCGCCGGGGCCAACGTCCTGACTTTC.

The CDR3 is CASSQDLGNQPQHF. The CDR3 DNA is TGCGCCAGCAGCCAAGATCTCGGGAATCAGCCCCAGCATTTT. The chain combines TRBV4-3 with TRBJ1-5; D unresolved. This CDR3 contains 14 residues. Germline V gene data show CDR1 as LGHNA and CDR2 as YSLEER. V lost 0 bases, J lost 4 bases, and 7 bases lay in between.

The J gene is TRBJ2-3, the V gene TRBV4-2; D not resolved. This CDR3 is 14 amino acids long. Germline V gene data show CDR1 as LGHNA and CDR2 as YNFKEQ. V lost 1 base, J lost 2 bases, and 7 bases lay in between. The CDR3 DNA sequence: TGTGCCAGCAGCCAAGCTACCCCCACAGATACGCAGTATTTT. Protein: CASSQATPTDTQYF.

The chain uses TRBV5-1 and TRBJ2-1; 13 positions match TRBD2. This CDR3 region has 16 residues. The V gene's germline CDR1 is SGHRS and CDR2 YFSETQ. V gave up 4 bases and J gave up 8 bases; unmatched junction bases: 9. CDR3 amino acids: CASSIGLAGDVDEQFF. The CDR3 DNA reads TGCGCCAGCAGCATAGGACTAGCGGGAGACGTCGATGAGCAGTTCTTC.